Following are 15 T cell receptor beta chains from one sample sequenced in a study of T cells after yellow fever vaccination. TCRdb called the 5' RACE reads again in MiXCR, with one record for every CDR3 protein. This table has more than 110,000 distinct CDR3 sequences, around 6.3% appearing once. Sequencing was performed on CD4+ T cells sorted from PBMCs, taken 10 days after the yellow fever booster vaccination. Source of these receptors: a man aged 25 to 40 who received the YFV17D yellow fever vaccine.

This clonotype was seen many times. The chain has TRBV7-9 and TRBJ2-5; TRBD2 might be the D (6 bases). V was cut by 2 bases and J by 5 bases, with 9 bases left in between. The CDR3 extends over 13 amino acids. The germline V gene has CDR1 SEHNR and CDR2 FQNEAQ (reference sequence). CDR3 amino acids: CASSLPGEETQYF. The CDR3 DNA sequence: TGTGCCAGCAGCTTACCGGGGGAGGAGACCCAGTACTTC.

This clonotype was seen many times. V is TRBV28 and J is TRBJ1-2; 9 positions match TRBD1. CDR3 length equals 14 residues. Trimming at V came to 5 bases and at J to 3 bases, leaving 4 bases not matched to a gene. Germline values: CDR1 MDHEN, CDR2 SYDVKM. CDR3 bases: TGTGCCAGCAGTGGGGACAGGGCGTACTATGGCTACACCTTC. Its translation: CASSGDRAYYGYTF.

This clonotype came up many times. The V call is TRBV19, the J call TRBJ2-2; 8 bases map to TRBD2. The CDR3 is 15 residues long. Trimming at V came to 9 bases and at J to 9 bases, leaving 15 bases not matched to a gene. The V gene's germline CDR1 is LNHDA and CDR2 SQIVND (reference sequence). The CDR3 here is CASGLSGSPNRELFF. The DNA for the CDR3 is TGTGCCAGCGGACTAAGCGGGAGCCCCAATAGGGAGCTGTTTTTT.

J is TRBJ2-1 and V is TRBV23-1; tentatively, D is TRBD2 (6 bases). TRBV23-1 is an ORF, with its function uncertain. Trimming removed 0 bases from V and 6 bases from J, with 6 bases in between. This CDR3 contains 13 residues. The CDR3 spells CASSQSGGNEQFF. The CDR3, as DNA: TGCGCCAGCAGTCAATCGGGGGGCAATGAGCAGTTCTTC.

This clonotype has at least ten counts. The V call is TRBV7-8, the J call TRBJ2-1; possibly TRBD2 for D (6 bases). The V gene lost 5 bases and the J gene lost 3 bases, with 23 bases spanning the gap. The CDR3 runs to 18 residues. Germline CDR1 and CDR2: SGHVS and FQNEAQ. The CDR3 spells CASSHARRGGKRYNEQFF. CDR3 DNA: TGTGCCAGCAGCCACGCGAGGAGGGGCGGGAAACGCTACAATGAGCAGTTCTTC.

This clonotype was detected many times. The chain employs TRBV7-3 and TRBJ2-5; 11 bases are a match to TRBD2. V lost 5 bases and J lost 5; bases outside the gene matches: 16. The CDR3 runs to 18 residues. Germline V CDR1 and CDR2: SGHTA, FQGTGA. Here the CDR3 reads CASSKSGRQLAGVETQYF. The CDR3 DNA reads as TGTGCCAGCAGCAAATCCGGGAGGCAACTAGCGGGAGTTGAGACCCAGTACTTC.

This clonotype was seen many times. This sequence joins TRBV5-1 and TRBJ2-1, with 8 nucleotides matching TRBD2. The germline gives CDR1 SGHRS, CDR2 YFSETQ. J was trimmed by 4 bases and V by 5 bases; bases with no gene match: 5. The CDR3 loop spans 14 amino acids. CDR3 sequence reads: CASSLSGGYNEQFF. The CDR3 DNA is TGCGCCAGCAGTTTGAGCGGGGGTTACAATGAGCAGTTCTTC.

Only a few counts were recorded for this clonotype. The V gene is TRBV5-5, the J gene TRBJ2-7; D remains ambiguous. Trimming took off 2 bases at V and 5 bases at J, with 5 bases between the two ends. Per germline, CDR1 SGHKS and CDR2 YYEKEE (reference sequence). The CDR3 is made up of 11 amino acids. The CDR3 sequence: CASSFHNEQYF. The CDR3 DNA reads as TGTGCCAGCAGCTTTCACAACGAGCAGTACTTC.

The chain joins TRBV3-1 to TRBJ2-1; TRBD2 matches 9 bases. The V and J ends lost 11 bases and 4 bases, in that order; junction bases with no gene match: 18. Germline values: CDR1 LGHDT, CDR2 YNNKEL (reference sequence). The CDR3 is 17 amino acids. The CDR3 loop is CASTPRGVLAGYNEQFF. The CDR3 region has the DNA TGTGCCTCCACCCCCCGCGGGGTTCTAGCGGGATACAATGAGCAGTTCTTC.

The chain has TRBV7-2 and TRBJ2-7; D uncertain. Trimming removed 2 bases at V and 4 bases at J, with 12 bases between. Germline V CDR1 and CDR2: SGHTA, FQGNSA. The CDR3 totals 14 residues. The CDR3 sequence: CASSLWVPIYEQYF. The DNA of the CDR3 is TGTGCCAGCAGCTTATGGGTACCGATTTACGAGCAGTACTTC.

There are a few counts of this clonotype. This rearrangement joins TRBV12-3 or TRBV12-4 to TRBJ2-2; D is possibly TRBD1 or TRBD2 (5 bases each). The CDR3 is 14 amino acids. Trimming took off 8 bases at V and 1 base at J, with 11 bases between the two ends. The CDR3 protein is CASGGRLNTGELFF. The CDR3, as DNA: TGTGCCAGCGGGGGACGGTTGAACACCGGGGAGCTGTTTTTT.

This clonotype has a count of ten or more. This chain connects TRBV4-3 to TRBJ2-4; unclear D gene. V lost 5 bases to trimming and J lost 8 bases, with 10 bases between them. The CDR3 covers 12 residues. Germline loops: CDR1 LGHNA, CDR2 YSLEER. CDR3 nucleotides: TGCGCCAGCAGCGGTCCTAGGGACATTCAGTACTTC. Protein product: CASSGPRDIQYF.

This clonotype was picked up a small number of times. The genes are TRBV5-1 and TRBJ2-3; no definite D call. The ends were cut back, 0 bases at V and 1 base at J, with 6 bases in the middle. Germline-derived CDR1 and CDR2 are SGHRS and YFSETQ. The CDR3 loop spans 14 amino acids. CDR3 sequence: CASSLDGRTDTQYF. In DNA, the CDR3 is TGCGCCAGCAGCTTGGACGGGCGCACAGATACGCAGTATTTT.

This clonotype was recorded many times. The chain employs TRBV29-1 and TRBJ2-3; 10 nucleotides line up with TRBD1. V lost 4 bases, J lost 1 base, and 2 bases stayed unmatched. The CDR3 runs to 14 residues. The germline gives CDR1 SQVTM, CDR2 ANQGSEA. This CDR3 reads CSVGGQGGTDTQYF. The CDR3 nucleotides are TGCAGCGTTGGAGGACAGGGGGGCACAGATACGCAGTATTTT.

This clonotype turned up a few times. The chain is built from TRBV6-6 and TRBJ2-3; D uncertain. Trimming cost V 8 bases and J 2 bases, with 11 bases left between them. Per germline, CDR1 MNHNY and CDR2 SVGAGI (reference sequence). The CDR3 spans 13 residues. The CDR3 sequence is CASVDIYTDTQYF. DNA for the CDR3: TGTGCCAGCGTTGACATATACACAGATACGCAGTATTTT.